What follows are 25 T cell receptor beta chains derived from one specimen sequenced in a study of blood T cell repertoires in COVID-19. Assay used: immunoSEQ multiplex PCR; TCRdb lists only in-frame clones, some missing. The table records about 130,000 clones, approximately 82% of them present only once. The sample comprised peripheral blood. The source of these receptors is a middle-aged man with active or convalescent COVID-19.

This clone was seen more than once but under ten times. The chain uses TRBV2 and TRBJ2-7; 9 nucleotides line up with TRBD1. This CDR3 is 13 amino acids long. The J segment lost 6 bases and the V segment lost 6 bases, leaving 6 bases of the junction unmatched. Germline V gives CDR1 SNHLY, CDR2 FYNNEI. The DNA for the CDR3 is TGTGCCAGCAGCTCACAGGGGGCGTTCGAGCAGTACTTC. Translating gives CASSSQGAFEQYF.

The chain couples TRBV2 to TRBJ2-7; 11 bases are shared with TRBD1. The CDR3 has 13 residues. With 6 bases clipped from V and 2 bases from J, the junction kept 0 bases outside the gene matches. Germline V gives CDR1 SNHLY, CDR2 FYNNEI. DNA of the CDR3: TGTGCCAGCAGGGGACAGGGGGCCTACGAGCAGTACTTC. Its protein is CASRGQGAYEQYF.

V gene TRBV3-1 (or the pseudogene TRBV3-2) combines with J gene TRBJ2-7, with 8 bases matching TRBD1. This CDR3 comprises 16 residues. J was trimmed by 1 base and V by 4 bases; bases with no gene match: 9. Germline assignment: CDR1 LGHDT and CDR2 YNNKEL (reference sequence). The CDR3 loop reads CASSLRPGQESYEQYF. Written as DNA, the CDR3 is TGTGCCAGCAGCCTCAGACCGGGACAGGAATCCTACGAGCAGTACTTC.

The chain links TRBV4-2 to TRBJ2-1, with TRBD2 identical over 8 bases. CDR3 size: 15 residues. CDR1 and CDR2 (germline): LGHNA, YNFKEQ. The V segment lost 2 bases and the J segment 7 bases; nucleotides outside the gene matches: 7. This CDR3 reads CASSQSPGLGNEQFF. CDR3 nucleotide sequence: TGTGCCAGCAGCCAAAGTCCGGGACTAGGTAATGAGCAGTTCTTC.

Only a few counts were recorded for this clone. The V and J genes are TRBV19 and TRBJ1-5; D remains unclear. The ends were cut back, 0 bases at V and 0 bases at J, with 9 bases in the middle. CDR3 length: 16 residues. Germline lookup yields CDR1 LNHDA and CDR2 SQIVND (reference sequence). As DNA, the CDR3 is TGTGCCAGTAGTATAGAGTGGGCAACTAGCAATCAGCCCCAGCATTTT. It specifies CASSIEWATSNQPQHF.

Concerning this clone: The same CDR3 can be traced to other DNA sequences in this sample. The chain combines TRBV6-5 with TRBJ1-1; possibly TRBD1 for D (5 bases). V lost 0 bases, J lost 1 base, and 6 bases lay in between. Germline V gene sequence: CDR1 MNHEY, CDR2 SVGAGI. The CDR3 runs to 14 residues. CDR3 protein: CASSYSGGNTEAFF. The CDR3 coding sequence is TGTGCCAGCAGTTACTCGGGGGGGAACACTGAAGCTTTCTTT.

This chain connects TRBV19 to TRBJ1-6; the D gene is possibly TRBD1 (6 bases). From germline, CDR1 is LNHDA and CDR2 SQIVND (reference sequence). Trimming removed 7 bases at V and 5 bases at J, with 15 bases between. This CDR3 contains 15 residues. The CDR3 spells CASMVGQTNNSPLHF. CDR3 sequence (DNA): TGTGCCAGTATGGTCGGACAGACTAATAATTCACCCCTCCACTTT.

V and J are TRBV2 and TRBJ2-5, with TRBD2 matching over 11 bases. Unmatched junction bases numbered 9, after V lost 8 bases and J lost 4 bases. The CDR3 is 15 amino acids. Germline V lookup: CDR1 SNHLY, CDR2 FYNNEI. The CDR3 bases are TGTGCCAGCCAGGCTCTAGCGGGGGGAGGAGAGACCCAGTACTTC. Encoded protein: CASQALAGGGETQYF.

V and J are TRBV3-1 (or the pseudogene TRBV3-2) and TRBJ2-7; TRBD1 aligns across 10 bases. V lost 0 bases, J lost 2 bases, and 4 bases stayed unmatched. The CDR3 contains 16 residues. CDR1 LGHDT and CDR2 YNNKEL come from the germline V gene (reference sequence). CDR3 sequence reads: CASSQEGTGAAYEQYF. Here the CDR3 DNA reads TGTGCCAGCAGCCAAGAGGGGACAGGGGCAGCCTACGAGCAGTACTTC.

The J gene is TRBJ1-1, the V gene TRBV4-3, with D perhaps TRBD1 (6 bases). The CDR3 covers 18 residues. CDR1 and CDR2 (germline): LGHNA, YSLEER. V was pared by 0 bases and J by 0 bases, with 17 bases between. Written as DNA, the CDR3 is TGCGCCAGCAGCCAAGATACAGGGAGCGGTTGGATGAACACTGAAGCTTTCTTT. Residues: CASSQDTGSGWMNTEAFF.

The chain employs TRBV6-5 and TRBJ2-4; 7 nucleotides line up with TRBD2. The trim removed 6 bases at V and 5 bases at J, leaving 7 bases unmatched. Per germline, CDR1 MNHEY and CDR2 SVGAGI. The CDR3 sequence is 14 residues long. This CDR3 reads CASRALGGENIQYF. The CDR3 bases are TGTGCCAGCAGAGCACTGGGGGGGGAAAACATTCAGTACTTC.

This chain uses TRBV6-2 or TRBV6-3 with TRBJ1-2; TRBD1 aligns across 7 bases. In germline, CDR1 is MNHEY, CDR2 SVGEGT. The V gene end was trimmed by 2 bases and the J gene end by 4 bases; junction bases not matched to a gene: 4. The CDR3 is 14 residues long. The CDR3 loop is CASSYTGTAYGYTF. The CDR3 DNA sequence: TGTGCCAGCAGTTACACCGGGACAGCCTATGGCTACACCTTC.

This sequence joins TRBV3-1 (or the pseudogene TRBV3-2) and TRBJ2-3, with D possibly matching TRBD2 (6 bases). This CDR3 is built from 13 residues. CDR1 and CDR2 from the germline V gene are LGHDT and YNNKEL (reference sequence). V was cut by 0 bases and J by 11 bases, with 12 bases left in between. For the CDR3, the DNA is TGTGCCAGCAGCCAAGACCTGGCGGGGAGGCAGTATTTT. Encoded protein: CASSQDLAGRQYF.

This clone was observed a few times. The chain carries TRBV6-5 and TRBJ2-2; weak D call: TRBD2 (7 bases). Trimming left V 5 bases short and J 0 bases short, with 10 bases between. This CDR3 region has 15 residues. Looked up from germline, CDR1 is MNHEY and CDR2 is SVGAGI. CDR3 nucleotide sequence: TGTGCCAGCAGTCGCGGGGGCGCGAACACCGGGGAGCTGTTTTTT. It is translated as CASSRGGANTGELFF.

The chain links TRBV28 to TRBJ1-6; the match to TRBD1 covers 10 bases. With V trimmed by 5 bases and J by 8 bases, 3 bases remained unmatched. CDR1 MDHEN and CDR2 SYDVKM come from the germline V gene. The length of the CDR3 is 14 residues. The CDR3 sequence: CASSDRGPDSPLHF. In DNA, the CDR3 is TGTGCCAGCAGTGACAGGGGGCCCGATTCACCCCTCCACTTT.

This clone appeared a few times. This may be a read error, as it is one base from a much larger clone. This chain uses TRBV5-6 with TRBJ1-5, with 9 bases fitting TRBD1. Unmatched junction bases numbered 1, after V lost 2 bases and J lost 4 bases. The V gene's germline CDR1 is SGHDT and CDR2 YYEEEE. The CDR3 has 14 residues. The CDR3: CASSFGTGNQPQHF. DNA of the CDR3: TGTGCCAGCAGCTTTGGGACAGGGAATCAGCCCCAGCATTTT.

The V call is TRBV7-2, the J call TRBJ2-5, with 7 positions matching TRBD1. The length of the CDR3 is 13 residues. Germline CDR1 and CDR2: SGHTA and FQGNSA. V gave up 3 bases and J gave up 4 bases; unmatched junction bases: 2. CDR3 in amino acids: CASSFTGAETQYF. CDR3 DNA sequence: TGTGCCAGCAGCTTTACAGGGGCAGAGACCCAGTACTTC.

The chain links TRBV19 to TRBJ1-2; the D gene is possibly TRBD1 (6 bases). This CDR3 has 13 amino acids. Germline V gives CDR1 LNHDA, CDR2 SQIVND (reference sequence). The V gene lost 6 bases and the J gene lost 2 bases, with 10 bases spanning the gap. This CDR3 is CASRRGGNYGYTF. In DNA form, the CDR3 reads TGTGCCAGTAGGAGGGGGGGCAACTATGGCTACACCTTC.

V gene TRBV7-3 combines with J gene TRBJ2-2, with 8 bases that match TRBD1. V dropped 5 bases and J dropped 2; count of bases not matched to a gene: 7. Germline CDR1 is SGHTA and CDR2 is FQGTGA. This CDR3 is 16 amino acids long. As DNA, the CDR3 is TGTGCCAGCAGCCACCGCCCAGGGGGCAACACCGGGGAGCTGTTTTTT. Its protein product is CASSHRPGGNTGELFF.

The chain joins TRBV29-1 to TRBJ2-5; perhaps TRBD2 as D (5 bases). V dropped 3 bases and J dropped 5 bases, with 16 bases sitting between them. Germline-derived CDR1 and CDR2 are SQVTM and ANQGSEA. The CDR3 has 14 residues. The chain's CDR3 is CSVESEALTETQYF. In DNA, the CDR3 is TGCAGCGTTGAGTCGGAGGCTCTCACGGAGACCCAGTACTTC. Using reference TRBV29-1 and TRBJ2-5 for the parts outside the CDR3, the full variable domain is SAVISQKPSRDICQRGTSLTIQCQVDSQVTMMFWYRQQPGQSLTLIATANQGSEATYESGFVIDKFPISRPNLTFSTLTVSNMSPEDSSIYLCSVESEALTETQYFGPGTRLLVL.

The chain couples TRBV4-3 to TRBJ2-3; D is unclear. From germline, CDR1 is LGHNA and CDR2 YSLEER. This CDR3 is built from 15 residues. Between the trimmed V and J ends, which lost 0 bases and 6 bases, there was a span of 13 bases. The CDR3 is CASSQESPGVDTQYF. In nucleotides, the CDR3 is TGCGCCAGCAGCCAAGAATCGCCGGGTGTGGATACGCAGTATTTT.

This chain uses TRBV19 with TRBJ1-2; D is perhaps TRBD1 (5 bases). Germline V gene lookup returns CDR1 LNHDA and CDR2 SQIVND (reference sequence). This CDR3 region has 15 residues. The V and J ends lost 3 bases and 3 bases respectively, with 14 bases between them. This chain's CDR3 is CASSIVQGQDYGYTF. DNA of the CDR3: TGTGCCAGTAGTATCGTACAAGGACAAGACTATGGCTACACCTTC.

This clone was seen more than once but under ten times. As DNA, the CDR3 is TGTGCCAGCAGCTTGGGGCTAGCGGGATCCACCGGGGAGCTGTTTTTT. It translates to CASSLGLAGSTGELFF. This chain connects TRBV5-5 to TRBJ2-2; 9 nucleotides match TRBD2. Trimming took 0 bases from V and 4 from J; bases not matched to a gene: 4. There are 16 residues in the CDR3. Germline V gene sequence: CDR1 SGHKS, CDR2 YYEKEE (reference sequence).

This chain connects TRBV2 to TRBJ1-2, with D perhaps matching TRBD1 (5 bases). Germline V gives CDR1 SNHLY, CDR2 FYNNEI. Trimming shortened V by 3 bases and J by 2 bases, and 7 bases separated the two germline ends. The length of the CDR3 is 13 residues. The chain's CDR3 is CASSEKGNYGYTF. In DNA, the CDR3 is TGTGCCAGCAGTGAGAAGGGGAACTATGGCTACACCTTC.

V usage is TRBV7-2 and J usage is TRBJ2-2; D is perhaps TRBD2 (5 bases). With 3 bases removed from V and 4 bases from J, the gap between germline ends came to 9 bases. This CDR3 is 14 amino acids long. The germline CDR1 and CDR2 sequences are SGHTA and FQGNSA. This chain's CDR3 is CASSFQRGTGELFF. CDR3 nucleotide sequence: TGTGCCAGCAGCTTCCAACGGGGCACCGGGGAGCTGTTTTTT.